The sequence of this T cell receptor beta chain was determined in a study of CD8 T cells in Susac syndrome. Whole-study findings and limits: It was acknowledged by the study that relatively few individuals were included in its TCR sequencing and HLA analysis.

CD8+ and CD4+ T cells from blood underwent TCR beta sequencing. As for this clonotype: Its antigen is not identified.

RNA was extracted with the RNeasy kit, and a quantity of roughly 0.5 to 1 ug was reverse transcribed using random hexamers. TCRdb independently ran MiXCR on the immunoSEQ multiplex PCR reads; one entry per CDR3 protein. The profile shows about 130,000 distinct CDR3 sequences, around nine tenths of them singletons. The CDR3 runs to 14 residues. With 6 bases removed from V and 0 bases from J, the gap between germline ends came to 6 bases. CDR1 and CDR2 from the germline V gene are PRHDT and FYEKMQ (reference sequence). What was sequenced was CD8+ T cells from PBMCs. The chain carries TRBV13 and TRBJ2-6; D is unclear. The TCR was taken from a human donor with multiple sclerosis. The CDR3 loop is CASSHSSGANVLTF. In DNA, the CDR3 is TGTGCCAGCAGTCACAGCTCTGGGGCCAACGTCCTGACTTTC.